These 13 T cell receptor beta chains were all obtained from the same sample, sequenced in a study of identical twins. TCRdb reanalysed the 5' RACE reads using MiXCR and keeps one entry per CDR3 protein. The table lists 300,000 to 400,000 distinct CDR3 sequences, about 9% of them singletons. Sequenced: naive T cells sorted from blood. The receptors shown here come from a woman in her forties or fifties in good health.

This clonotype was found a few times. The chain employs TRBV5-1 and TRBJ1-1; D not certain. CDR1 SGHRS and CDR2 YFSETQ come from the germline V gene. Trimming took off 0 bases at V and 8 bases at J, with 11 bases between the two ends. The CDR3 loop spans 13 amino acids. As DNA, the CDR3 is TGCGCCAGCAGCTTGGGAAGGGTGGCAGAAGCTTTCTTT. Its protein product is CASSLGRVAEAFF.

This clonotype was seen ten or more times. This rearrangement joins TRBV5-5 to TRBJ1-5; no definite D call. With 2 bases removed from V and 0 bases from J, the gap between germline ends came to 6 bases. Germline CDR1 SGHKS, CDR2 YYEKEE (reference sequence). The CDR3 is 14 residues long. The DNA of the CDR3 is TGTGCCAGCAGCTTCCAGAATAGCAATCAGCCCCAGCATTTT. Protein: CASSFQNSNQPQHF.

This clonotype was counted between two and nine times. J is TRBJ2-1 and V is TRBV29-1, with TRBD2 matching over 15 bases. CDR1 is SQVTM, CDR2 ANQGSEA, per germline. The CDR3 contains 14 residues. V dropped 7 bases and J dropped 8; count of bases not matched to a gene: 6. This CDR3 reads CSGGGTSGRYEQFF. The DNA of the CDR3 is TGCAGCGGTGGTGGGACTAGCGGGAGGTATGAGCAGTTCTTC.

The table lists this clonotype with a few counts. The CDR3 DNA sequence: TGTGCCAGCAGCTTAGACTCAGGGGAAGATACGCAGTATTTT. Amino acid sequence: CASSLDSGEDTQYF. The rearrangement links TRBV7-9 to TRBJ2-3; a possible D gene is TRBD1 (6 bases). In germline, CDR1 is SEHNR, CDR2 FQNEAQ (reference sequence). The ends were cut back, 1 base at V and 5 bases at J, with 10 bases in the middle. The CDR3 covers 14 residues.

This clonotype was counted only a few times. The rearrangement uses TRBV6-5 and TRBJ1-1; the D gene is possibly TRBD1 (6 bases). The CDR3 has 17 residues. V was shortened by 6 bases and J by 2 bases, with 22 bases between the two germline ends. Germline assignment: CDR1 MNHEY and CDR2 SVGAGI. The CDR3 sequence: CASRPLRLRDKNTEAFF. The CDR3 nucleotides are TGTGCCAGCAGACCTCTACGCCTCCGGGACAAAAACACTGAAGCTTTCTTT.

The gene calls are TRBV4-1 and TRBJ1-1; TRBD1 matches 8 bases. This CDR3 comprises 11 residues. V was clipped by 5 bases and J by 11 bases; unmatched bases: 4. From germline, CDR1 is MGHRA and CDR2 YSYEKL. This chain's CDR3 is CASSGQGSAFF. As DNA, the CDR3 is TGCGCCAGCAGCGGACAGGGAAGCGCTTTCTTT.

This clonotype occurred a few times. This chain joins TRBV7-7 and TRBJ2-5, with TRBD2 as a possible D gene (6 bases). The CDR3 loop spans 15 amino acids. V lost 1 base to trimming and J lost 5 bases, with 14 bases between them. The V gene's germline CDR1 is SSHAT and CDR2 FNYEAQ (reference sequence). CDR3 protein: CASSLERESWETQYF. The CDR3 coding sequence is TGTGCCAGCAGCTTAGAACGGGAGTCTTGGGAGACCCAGTACTTC. Drawing the rest from reference TRBV7-7 and TRBJ2-5, the complete variable domain is GAGVSQSPRYKVTKRGQDVTLRCDPISSHATLYWYQQALGQGPEFLTYFNYEAQPDKSGLPSDRFSAERPEGSISTLTIQRTEQRDSAMYRCASSLERESWETQYFGPGTRLLVL.

This clonotype was observed a handful of times. In DNA form, the CDR3 reads TGTGCCAGCAGTGAAGCGGGTGGGTCCAGCACAGATACGCAGTATTTT. Its translation is CASSEAGGSSTDTQYF. The chain is built from TRBV2 and TRBJ2-3, with unresolved D. Trimming stripped 0 bases from V and 0 bases from J, with 10 bases between. The length of the CDR3 is 16 residues. CDR1 SNHLY and CDR2 FYNNEI come from the germline V gene.

This sequence joins TRBV20-1 and TRBJ2-7; the D gene is possibly TRBD2 (6 bases). This CDR3 has 13 residues. CDR1 DFQATT and CDR2 SNEGSKA come from the germline V gene (reference sequence). Trimming left V 6 bases short and J 4 bases short, with 16 bases between. CDR3 in DNA: TGCAGTGCGGCAGCGGGTGCCTCGTACGAGCAGTACTTC. Translation: CSAAAGASYEQYF.

The chain couples TRBV5-5 to TRBJ2-1; the D gene is possibly TRBD2 (5 bases). The CDR3 consists of 15 residues. Trimming removed 0 bases from V and 7 bases from J, with 14 bases in between. Per germline, CDR1 SGHKS and CDR2 YYEKEE (reference sequence). The CDR3 region has the DNA TGTGCCAGCAGCTTGGCCAGTCTAGCTAAAAATGAGCAGTTCTTC. Its translation: CASSLASLAKNEQFF.

This clonotype has ten or more counts. This chain connects TRBV12-3 or TRBV12-4 to TRBJ2-2, with D possibly being TRBD1 (5 bases). The CDR3 extends over 13 amino acids. V lost 6 bases to trimming and J lost 4 bases, with 9 bases between them. The CDR3 DNA reads TGTGCCAGCAGAAGACAGACCACCGGGGAGCTGTTTTTT. Amino acid sequence: CASRRQTTGELFF.

This clonotype was recorded a few times. The chain recombines TRBV5-1 with TRBJ2-7; 11 nucleotides agree with TRBD2. CDR1 SGHRS and CDR2 YFSETQ come from the germline V gene. V shed 4 bases and J 4 bases; nucleotides not matched to a gene: 7. The CDR3 extends over 15 amino acids. In DNA form, the CDR3 reads TGCGCCAGCAGCCCCGTAGCGGGAGGGCATTACGAGCAGTACTTC. Protein sequence: CASSPVAGGHYEQYF.

This chain connects TRBV6-6 to TRBJ2-1; TRBD1 aligns across 8 bases. There are 16 residues in the CDR3. Germline V lookup: CDR1 MNHNY, CDR2 SVGAGI (reference sequence). The trim removed 8 bases at V and 5 bases at J, leaving 14 bases unmatched. CDR3 sequence: CASHKPTGEDNNEQFF. In nucleotides, the CDR3 is TGTGCCAGCCACAAACCGACAGGGGAGGACAACAATGAGCAGTTCTTC.